Listed here is a single T cell receptor (beta chain). This sample is part of a study of T cell responses to AZD1222 COVID-19 vaccine. With V trimmed by 0 bases and J by 8 bases, 9 bases remained unmatched. This CDR3 region has 15 residues. Looked up from germline, CDR1 is LGHNA and CDR2 is YSLEER. Profiled with immunoSEQ multiplex PCR; TCRdb holds only in-frame clones, not every one. The data show roughly 120,000 clones, more than 70% seen once. The sequencing used peripheral blood, collected 28 days after the second AZD1222 dose. The clonotype was recovered from an adult who received the AZD1222 COVID-19 vaccine. The chain joins TRBV4-3 to TRBJ2-7, with 8 bases that match TRBD2. The CDR3 DNA is TGCGCCAGCAGCCAAGATCTTATTAGCGGGGATCAGCAGTACTTC. Protein sequence: CASSQDLISGDQQYF.